The sequence of this TCR beta chain was determined in a study of CD8 T cells in ankylosing spondylitis. Points from the study as a whole: Characteristic of ankylosing spondylitis blood, it appeared, was a TCR beta motif comprising roughly 8 highly homologous variants. Previous work reported some of these motif variants in the synovial fluid and blood of reactive arthritis.

This clonotype has a handful of counts. Its cognate antigen is unknown. Quantitative molecular-barcoded 5'-RACE generated the TCR beta libraries. Via MiXCR, TCRdb re-called the 5' RACE reads, giving one row per CDR3 protein. The profile shows over 600,000 distinct CDR3 sequences, about 20% of them singletons. CDR1 is MNHNS, CDR2 SASEGT, per germline. The CDR3 loop spans 15 amino acids. The V and J ends lost 7 bases and 4 bases respectively, with 19 bases between them. The V gene is TRBV6-1, the J gene TRBJ1-2; possible D gene TRBD1, 6 bases. Sequencing used blood, either unsorted or a sorted T cell fraction (not recorded which). The source is a male donor with ankylosing spondylitis. The CDR3 sequence: CASISGGSGIYGYTF. CDR3 coding DNA: TGTGCCAGCATATCGGGGGGCTCAGGAATCTATGGCTACACCTTC.